Below are 4 T cell receptor beta chains sequenced from a single sample in a study of control samples from healthy donors and cancer patients. TCRdb keeps only in-frame clones here, not all; method: immunoSEQ multiplex PCR. Of some 96,000 clones in the sample, about 90% were seen once. The sample taken for sequencing was blood. These receptors came from a woman aged 45-60 years in good health.

The rearrangement links TRBV6-5 to TRBJ1-1, with unresolved D. CDR3 length: 15 residues. Germline CDR1 is MNHEY and CDR2 is SVGAGI. Trimming stripped 4 bases from V and 0 bases from J, with 12 bases between. CDR3 sequence: CASSFGGLMNTEAFF. DNA for the CDR3: TGTGCCAGCAGTTTCGGAGGACTGATGAACACTGAAGCTTTCTTT.

The genes are TRBV15 and TRBJ1-5; no firm D call. V dropped 4 bases and J dropped 5 bases, with 15 bases sitting between them. The germline gives CDR1 LNHNV, CDR2 YYDKDF (reference sequence). This CDR3 contains 15 residues. CDR3: CATSKWRRKDQPQHF. The CDR3 DNA reads TGTGCCACCAGCAAGTGGCGGCGCAAGGATCAGCCCCAGCATTTT.

The gene calls are TRBV27 and TRBJ2-5, with TRBD2 identical over 11 bases. CDR1 MNHEY and CDR2 SMNVEV come from the germline V gene (reference sequence). Trimming cost V 5 bases and J 4 bases; bases outside gene matches: 12. The CDR3 length is 17 residues. CDR3 region: CASSTRILAGGTETQYF. For the CDR3, the DNA is TGTGCCAGCAGTACCCGAATCCTAGCGGGAGGAACAGAGACCCAGTACTTC.

There are a few counts of this clone. This chain uses TRBV5-1 with TRBJ2-1; D call uncertain. Germline values: CDR1 SGHRS, CDR2 YFSETQ. The V gene lost 0 bases and the J gene lost 5 bases, with 15 bases spanning the gap. The CDR3 contains 16 residues. CDR3 region: CASSLGLGVANNEQFF. The CDR3 DNA reads TGCGCCAGCAGCTTGGGGTTAGGTGTGGCCAACAATGAGCAGTTCTTC.